These 2 T cell receptor beta chains originate from one sample sequenced in a study of Ad26.COV2.S vaccination and SARS-CoV-2 variants. Only in-frame clones appear in the TCRdb table, and some are missing; sequencing was by immunoSEQ multiplex PCR. The data contain nearly 95,000 clones, approximately 81% of them singletons. Sequenced material: peripheral blood, taken after recovery from COVID-19. These receptors originate from a human donor who had recovered from COVID-19.

V usage is TRBV6-5 and J usage is TRBJ2-3; D perhaps matches TRBD2 (6 bases). V was cut by 6 bases and J by 2 bases, with 12 bases left in between. Germline CDR1 and CDR2: MNHEY and SVGAGI. The CDR3 loop spans 14 amino acids. The CDR3 reads CASSREAYTDTQYF. For the CDR3, the DNA is TGTGCCAGCAGCAGGGAGGCTTACACAGATACGCAGTATTTT.

The chain recombines TRBV27 with TRBJ1-1; the D is unclear. Germline lookup yields CDR1 MNHEY and CDR2 SMNVEV (reference sequence). The CDR3 extends over 14 amino acids. V was shortened by 1 base and J by 6 bases, with 12 bases between the two germline ends. The CDR3 spells CASSLYPPQAEAFF. CDR3 bases: TGTGCCAGCAGTTTATACCCCCCACAAGCTGAAGCTTTCTTT.